The source of this T cell receptor (beta chain) is a study of shared clonotypes between healthy human individuals. For this clone: Its target is not known.

Generated by immunoSEQ multiplex PCR, the TCRdb table keeps only in-frame clones and is missing some. The table includes approximately 1,500,000 clones, around 98% detected once. Whole-study findings and limits: The naive CD4 repertoires of several donors were compared, and around 4.9% of clonotypes were shared.

With V trimmed by 1 base and J by 3 bases, 6 bases remained unmatched. This CDR3 is built from 16 residues. CDR1 and CDR2 from the germline V gene are LNHNV and YYDKDF (reference sequence). V usage is TRBV15 and J usage is TRBJ2-7; 10 bases are shared with TRBD2. Sequenced: naive CD4+ T cells sorted from blood. Noted subset: CD45RA+ positively selected. The receptor was isolated from a young man in good health. The DNA for the CDR3 is TGTGCCACCAGCAGAGCTGGAGCGGGAGGGTTCTACGAGCAGTACTTC. Protein product: CATSRAGAGGFYEQYF.